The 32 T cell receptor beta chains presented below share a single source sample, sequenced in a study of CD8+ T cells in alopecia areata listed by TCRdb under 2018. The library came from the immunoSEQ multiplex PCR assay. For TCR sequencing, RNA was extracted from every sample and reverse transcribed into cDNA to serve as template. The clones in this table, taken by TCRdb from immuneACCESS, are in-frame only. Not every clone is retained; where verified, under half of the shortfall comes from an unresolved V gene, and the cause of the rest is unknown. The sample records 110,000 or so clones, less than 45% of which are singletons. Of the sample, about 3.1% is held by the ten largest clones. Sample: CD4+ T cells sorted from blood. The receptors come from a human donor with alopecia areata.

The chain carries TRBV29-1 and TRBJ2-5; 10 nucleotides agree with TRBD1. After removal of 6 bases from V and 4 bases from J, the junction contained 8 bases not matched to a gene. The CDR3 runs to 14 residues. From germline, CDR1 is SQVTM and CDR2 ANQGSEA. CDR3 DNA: TGCAGCGTCGCTAGGACAGGGGGGCGAGAGACCCAGTACTTC. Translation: CSVARTGGRETQYF.

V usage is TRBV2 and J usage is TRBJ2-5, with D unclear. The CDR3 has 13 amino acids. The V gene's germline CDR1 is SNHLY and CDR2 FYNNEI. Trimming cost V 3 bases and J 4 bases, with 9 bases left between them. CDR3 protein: CASSDSRPETQYF. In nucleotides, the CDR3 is TGTGCCAGCAGTGACAGCCGGCCAGAGACCCAGTACTTC.

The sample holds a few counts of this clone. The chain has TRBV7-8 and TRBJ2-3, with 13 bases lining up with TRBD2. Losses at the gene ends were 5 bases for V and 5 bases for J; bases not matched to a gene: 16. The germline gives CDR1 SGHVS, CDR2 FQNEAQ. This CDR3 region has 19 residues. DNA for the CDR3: TGTGCCAGCAGCCTGACCGTGACTAGCGGGAGGCGGGTTGGAGATACGCAGTATTTT. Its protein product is CASSLTVTSGRRVGDTQYF.

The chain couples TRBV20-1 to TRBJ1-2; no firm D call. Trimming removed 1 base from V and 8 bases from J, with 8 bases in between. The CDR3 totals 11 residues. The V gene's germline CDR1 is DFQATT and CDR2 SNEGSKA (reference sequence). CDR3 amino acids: CSARAVEGYTF. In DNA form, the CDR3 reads TGCAGTGCTAGAGCCGTGGAGGGCTACACCTTC.

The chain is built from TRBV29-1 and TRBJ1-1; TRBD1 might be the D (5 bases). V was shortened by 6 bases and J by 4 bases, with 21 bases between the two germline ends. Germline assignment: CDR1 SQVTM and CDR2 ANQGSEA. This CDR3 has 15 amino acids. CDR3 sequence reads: CSVRRASNRGTEAFF. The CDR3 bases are TGCAGCGTGCGCAGGGCCAGCAATCGGGGCACTGAAGCTTTCTTT.

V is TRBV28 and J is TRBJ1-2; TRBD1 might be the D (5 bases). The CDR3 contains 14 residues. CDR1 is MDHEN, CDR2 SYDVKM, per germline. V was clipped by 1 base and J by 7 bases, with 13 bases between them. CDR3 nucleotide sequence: TGTGCCAGCAGTTTATCCAGCAGAGGGGTTGGCTACACCTTC. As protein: CASSLSSRGVGYTF.

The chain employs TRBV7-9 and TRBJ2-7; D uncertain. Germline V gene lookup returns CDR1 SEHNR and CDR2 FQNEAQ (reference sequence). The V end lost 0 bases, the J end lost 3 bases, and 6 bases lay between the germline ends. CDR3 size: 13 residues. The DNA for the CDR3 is TGTGCCAGCAGCTTAGCCCGGAACTACGAGCAGTACTTC. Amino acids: CASSLARNYEQYF.

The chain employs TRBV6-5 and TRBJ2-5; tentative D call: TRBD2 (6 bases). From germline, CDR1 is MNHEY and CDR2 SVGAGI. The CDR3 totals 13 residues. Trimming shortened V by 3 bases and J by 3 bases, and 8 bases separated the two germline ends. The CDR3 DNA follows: TGTGCCAGCAGTTATGGCGGGAAAGAGACCCAGTACTTC. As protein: CASSYGGKETQYF.

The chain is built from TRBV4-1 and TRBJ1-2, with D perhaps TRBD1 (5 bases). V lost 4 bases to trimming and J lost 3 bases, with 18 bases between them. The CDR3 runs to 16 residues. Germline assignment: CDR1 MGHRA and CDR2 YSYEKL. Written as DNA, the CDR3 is TGCGCCAGCAGCCCGGGGGAGCGTAAGGATCACTATGGCTACACCTTC. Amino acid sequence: CASSPGERKDHYGYTF.

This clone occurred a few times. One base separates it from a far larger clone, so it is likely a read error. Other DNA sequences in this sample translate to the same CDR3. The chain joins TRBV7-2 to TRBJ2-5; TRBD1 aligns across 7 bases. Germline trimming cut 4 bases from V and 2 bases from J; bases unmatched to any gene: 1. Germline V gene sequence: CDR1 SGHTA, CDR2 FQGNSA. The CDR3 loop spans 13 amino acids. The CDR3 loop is CASSSGQQETQYF. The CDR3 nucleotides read TGTGCCAGCAGCTCGGGACAGCAAGAGACCCAGTACTTC.

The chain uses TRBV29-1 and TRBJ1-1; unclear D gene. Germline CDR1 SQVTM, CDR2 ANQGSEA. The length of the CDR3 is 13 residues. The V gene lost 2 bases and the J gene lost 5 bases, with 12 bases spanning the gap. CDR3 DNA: TGCAGCGTTGAACCGGCGGTCGGTACTGAAGCTTTCTTT. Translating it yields CSVEPAVGTEAFF.

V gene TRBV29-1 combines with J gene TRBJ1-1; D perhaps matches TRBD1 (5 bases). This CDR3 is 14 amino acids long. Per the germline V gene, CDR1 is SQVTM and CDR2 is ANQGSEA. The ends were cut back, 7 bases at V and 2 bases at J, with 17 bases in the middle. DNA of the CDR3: TGCAGCGGAATCCCGACAGAGTCTAACACTGAAGCTTTCTTT. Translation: CSGIPTESNTEAFF.

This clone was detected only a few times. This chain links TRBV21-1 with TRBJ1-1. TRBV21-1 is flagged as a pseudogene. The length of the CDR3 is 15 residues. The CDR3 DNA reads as TGTGCCAGCAGCAAAGTTCCGGCTCCGAACACTGAAGCTTTCTTT. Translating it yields CASSKVPAPNTEAFF.

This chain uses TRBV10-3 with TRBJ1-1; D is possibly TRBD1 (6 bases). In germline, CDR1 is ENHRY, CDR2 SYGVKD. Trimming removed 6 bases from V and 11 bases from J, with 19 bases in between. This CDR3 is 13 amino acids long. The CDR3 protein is CAIRPQLQGQAFF. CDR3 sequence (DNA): TGTGCCATCAGGCCTCAACTCCAGGGGCAGGCTTTCTTT.

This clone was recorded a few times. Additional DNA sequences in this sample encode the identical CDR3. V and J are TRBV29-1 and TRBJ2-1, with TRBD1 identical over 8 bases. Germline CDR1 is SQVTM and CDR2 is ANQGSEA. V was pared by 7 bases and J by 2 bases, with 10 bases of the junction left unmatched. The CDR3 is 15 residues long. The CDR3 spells CSAQGAVGTYNEQFF. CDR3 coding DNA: TGCAGCGCCCAGGGGGCCGTAGGGACCTACAATGAGCAGTTCTTC.

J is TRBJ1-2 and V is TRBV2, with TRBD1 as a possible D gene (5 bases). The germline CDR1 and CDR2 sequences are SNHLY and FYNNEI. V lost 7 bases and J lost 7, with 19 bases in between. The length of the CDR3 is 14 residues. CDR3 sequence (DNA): TGTGCCAGCACTCTACTGGGGCAGGCCTCTGGCTACACCTTC. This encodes CASTLLGQASGYTF.

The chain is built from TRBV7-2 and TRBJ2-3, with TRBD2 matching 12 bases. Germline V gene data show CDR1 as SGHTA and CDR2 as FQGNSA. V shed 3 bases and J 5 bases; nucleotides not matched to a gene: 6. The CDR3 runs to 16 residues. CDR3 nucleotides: TGTGCCAGCAGCTTCATACTAGCGGGGGGCGGAGATACGCAGTATTTT. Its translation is CASSFILAGGGDTQYF.

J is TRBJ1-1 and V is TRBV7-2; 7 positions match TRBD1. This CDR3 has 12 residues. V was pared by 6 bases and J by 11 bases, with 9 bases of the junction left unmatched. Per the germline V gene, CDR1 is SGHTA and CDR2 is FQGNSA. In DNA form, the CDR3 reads TGTGCCAGCAGACCGACCGGGACAGACGCTTTCTTT. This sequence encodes CASRPTGTDAFF. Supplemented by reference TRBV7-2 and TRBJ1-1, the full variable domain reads GAGVSQSPSNKVTEKGKDVELRCDPISGHTALYWYRQSLGQGLEFLIYFQGNSAPDKSGLPSDRFSAERTGGSVSTLTIQRTQQEDSAVYLCASRPTGTDAFFGQGTRLTVV.

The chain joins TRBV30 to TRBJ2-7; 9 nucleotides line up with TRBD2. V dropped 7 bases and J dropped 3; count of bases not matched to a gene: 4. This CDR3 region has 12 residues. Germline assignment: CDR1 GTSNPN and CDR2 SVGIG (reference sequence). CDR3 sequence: CASSAGGYEQYF. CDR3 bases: TGTGCCTCTTCAGCGGGAGGCTACGAGCAGTACTTC.

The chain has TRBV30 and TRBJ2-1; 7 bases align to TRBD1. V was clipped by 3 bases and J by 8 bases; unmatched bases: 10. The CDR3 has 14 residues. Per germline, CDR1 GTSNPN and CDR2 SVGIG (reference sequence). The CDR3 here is CAWSISHRGDEQFF. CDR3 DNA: TGTGCCTGGAGCATTTCCCACAGGGGCGATGAGCAGTTCTTC. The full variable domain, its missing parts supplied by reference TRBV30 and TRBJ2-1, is SQTIHQWPATLVQPVGSPLSLECTVEGTSNPNLYWYRQAAGRGLQLLFYSVGIGQISSEVPQNLSASRPQDRQFILSSKKLLLSDSGFYLCAWSISHRGDEQFFGPGTRLTVL.

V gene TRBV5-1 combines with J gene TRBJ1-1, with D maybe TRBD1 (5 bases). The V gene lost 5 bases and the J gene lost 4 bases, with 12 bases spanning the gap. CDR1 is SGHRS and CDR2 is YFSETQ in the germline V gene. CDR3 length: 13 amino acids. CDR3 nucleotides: TGCGCCAGCAGGAATGGGGGAAGCACTGAAGCTTTCTTT. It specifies CASRNGGSTEAFF.

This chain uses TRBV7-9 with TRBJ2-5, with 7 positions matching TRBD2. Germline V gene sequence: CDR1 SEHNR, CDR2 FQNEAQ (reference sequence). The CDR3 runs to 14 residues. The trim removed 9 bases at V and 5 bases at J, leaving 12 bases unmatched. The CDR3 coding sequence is TGTGCCAGTCGATTCTCCACCGGGGGGGAGACCCAGTACTTC. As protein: CASRFSTGGETQYF.

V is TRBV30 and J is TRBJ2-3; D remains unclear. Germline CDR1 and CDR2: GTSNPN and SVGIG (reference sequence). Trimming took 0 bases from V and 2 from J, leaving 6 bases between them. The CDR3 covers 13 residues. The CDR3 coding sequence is TGTGCCTGGAGTGTAGCCTACACAGATACGCAGTATTTT. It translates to CAWSVAYTDTQYF.

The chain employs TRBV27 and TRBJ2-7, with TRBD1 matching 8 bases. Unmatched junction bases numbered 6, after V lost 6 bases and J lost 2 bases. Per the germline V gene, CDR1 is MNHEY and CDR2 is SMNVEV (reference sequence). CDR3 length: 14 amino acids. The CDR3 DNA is TGTGCCAGCAGGCAGGACAGGGTTACCTACGAGCAGTACTTC. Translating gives CASRQDRVTYEQYF.

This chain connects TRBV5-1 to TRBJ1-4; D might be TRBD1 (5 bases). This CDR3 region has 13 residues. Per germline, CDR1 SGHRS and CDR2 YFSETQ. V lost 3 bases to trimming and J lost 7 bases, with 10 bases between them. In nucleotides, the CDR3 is TGCGCCAGCAGCTCGAGCAGGGCTGAAAAACTGTTTTTT. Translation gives CASSSSRAEKLFF.

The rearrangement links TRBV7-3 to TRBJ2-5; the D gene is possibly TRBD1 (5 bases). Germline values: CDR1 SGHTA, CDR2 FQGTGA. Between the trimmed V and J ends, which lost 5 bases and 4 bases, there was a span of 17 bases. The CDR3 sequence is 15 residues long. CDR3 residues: CASSPRNGRAETQYF. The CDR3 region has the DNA TGTGCCAGCAGCCCCCGGAATGGCAGGGCAGAGACCCAGTACTTC.

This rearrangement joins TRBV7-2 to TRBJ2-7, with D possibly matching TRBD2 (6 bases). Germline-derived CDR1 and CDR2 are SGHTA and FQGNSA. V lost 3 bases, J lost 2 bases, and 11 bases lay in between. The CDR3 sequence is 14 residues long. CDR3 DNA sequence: TGTGCCAGCAGCTTTCCGTGGGGGGCCTACGAGCAGTACTTC. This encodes CASSFPWGAYEQYF.

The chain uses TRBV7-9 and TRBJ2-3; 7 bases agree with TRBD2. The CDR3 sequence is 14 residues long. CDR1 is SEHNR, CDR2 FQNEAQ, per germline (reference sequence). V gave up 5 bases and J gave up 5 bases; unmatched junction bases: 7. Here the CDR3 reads CASSPRLAVDTQYF. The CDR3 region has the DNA TGTGCCAGCAGCCCGCGACTAGCAGTAGATACGCAGTATTTT.

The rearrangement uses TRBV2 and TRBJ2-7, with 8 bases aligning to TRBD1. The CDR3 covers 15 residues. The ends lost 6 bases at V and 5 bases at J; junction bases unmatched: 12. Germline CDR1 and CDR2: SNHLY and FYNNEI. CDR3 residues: CASRLRDRLEDEQYF. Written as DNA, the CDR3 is TGTGCCAGCAGACTCCGGGACAGGTTAGAGGACGAGCAGTACTTC.

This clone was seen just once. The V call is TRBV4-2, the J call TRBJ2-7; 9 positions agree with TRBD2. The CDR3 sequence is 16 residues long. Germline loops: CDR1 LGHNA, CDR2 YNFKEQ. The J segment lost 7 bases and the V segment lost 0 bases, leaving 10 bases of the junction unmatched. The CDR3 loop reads CASSQDDAGGPGEQYF. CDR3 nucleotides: TGTGCCAGCAGCCAAGATGACGCGGGAGGGCCTGGAGAGCAGTACTTC.

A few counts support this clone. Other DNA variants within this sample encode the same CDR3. Here the CDR3 DNA reads TGCAGCGTTGACAGGGGCGCAGATACGCAGTATTTT. Encoded protein: CSVDRGADTQYF. This chain joins TRBV29-1 and TRBJ2-3, with a tentative D call TRBD1 (6 bases). Deletions cut 3 bases from V and 4 bases from J, with 8 bases between. Germline assignment: CDR1 SQVTM and CDR2 ANQGSEA. The CDR3 has 12 amino acids.

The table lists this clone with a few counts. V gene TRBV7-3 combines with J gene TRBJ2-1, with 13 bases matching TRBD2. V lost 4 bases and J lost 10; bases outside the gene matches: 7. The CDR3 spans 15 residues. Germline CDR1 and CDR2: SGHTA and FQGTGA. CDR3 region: CASSSTSGGAVEQFF. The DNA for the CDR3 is TGTGCCAGCAGCTCCACTAGCGGGGGGGCGGTAGAGCAGTTCTTC.